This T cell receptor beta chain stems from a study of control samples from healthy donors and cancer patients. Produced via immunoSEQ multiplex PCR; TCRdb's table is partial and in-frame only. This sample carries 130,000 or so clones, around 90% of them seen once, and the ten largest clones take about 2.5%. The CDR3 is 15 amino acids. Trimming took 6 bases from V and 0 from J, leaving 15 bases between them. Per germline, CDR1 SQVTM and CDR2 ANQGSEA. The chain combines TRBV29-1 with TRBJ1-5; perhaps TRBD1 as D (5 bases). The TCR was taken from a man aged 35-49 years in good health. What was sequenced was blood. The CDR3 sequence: CSVMTDTNSNQPQHF. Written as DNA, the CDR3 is TGCAGCGTCATGACGGACACTAATAGCAATCAGCCCCAGCATTTT. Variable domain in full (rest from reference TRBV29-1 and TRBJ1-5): SAVISQKPSRDICQRGTSLTIQCQVDSQVTMMFWYRQQPGQSLTLIATANQGSEATYESGFVIDKFPISRPNLTFSTLTVSNMSPEDSSIYLCSVMTDTNSNQPQHFGDGTRLSIL.